This TCR beta chain was sequenced for a study of cytomegalovirus exposure and HLA in healthy donors. For this clone: The antigen is undetermined.

Study outcomes and limitations: A later analysis appeared to link common viral pathogens to several of the most significant clusters. In a later analysis, TCR association rates varied by HLA locus: DRB1 most, HLA-C fewest.

PCR employed 60 Vbeta and 13 Jbeta primers. As processed by the authors: Around 11 million shared chains were among the about 80 million unique TCR beta chains that a later analysis counted. Sequencing was performed with immunoSEQ multiplex PCR; in TCRdb, only in-frame clones are kept and a portion is missing. Clone size and the V and J calls come from that table; the DNA yielded D and trimming. The data hold some 89,000 clones, with about 81% observed a single time. This TCR derives from a middle-aged woman in good health and CMV-seropositive. The sample taken for sequencing was PBMCs.

CDR3 sequence: CASSLGLAGDFDTQYF. The CDR3, as DNA: TGTGCCAGCAGTCTGGGACTAGCGGGAGATTTCGATACGCAGTATTTT. This chain connects TRBV6-6 to TRBJ2-3, with 14 positions matching TRBD2. Trimming took 5 bases from V and 6 from J; bases not matched to a gene: 7. CDR3 length equals 16 residues. Germline lookup yields CDR1 MNHNY and CDR2 SVGAGI (reference sequence).